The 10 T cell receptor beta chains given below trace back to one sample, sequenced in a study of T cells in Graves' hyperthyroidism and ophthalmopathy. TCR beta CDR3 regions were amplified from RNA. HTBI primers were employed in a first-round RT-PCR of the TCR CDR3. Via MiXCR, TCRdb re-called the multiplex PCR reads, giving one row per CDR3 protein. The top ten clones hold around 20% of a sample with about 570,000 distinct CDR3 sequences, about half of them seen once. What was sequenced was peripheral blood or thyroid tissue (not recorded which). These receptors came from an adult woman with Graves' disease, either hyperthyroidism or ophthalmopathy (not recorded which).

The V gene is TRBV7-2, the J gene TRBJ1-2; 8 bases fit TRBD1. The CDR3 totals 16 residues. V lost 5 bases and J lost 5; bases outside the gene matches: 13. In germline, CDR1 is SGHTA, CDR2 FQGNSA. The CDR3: CASSARGTGTGYGYTF. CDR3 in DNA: TGTGCCAGCAGCGCTAGGGGTACCGGGACAGGATATGGCTACACCTTC. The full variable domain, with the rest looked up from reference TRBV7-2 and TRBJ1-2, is GAGVSQSPSNKVTEKGKDVELRCDPISGHTALYWYRQSLGQGLEFLIYFQGNSAPDKSGLPSDRFSAERTGGSVSTLTIQRTQQEDSAVYLCASSARGTGTGYGYTFGSGTRLTVV.

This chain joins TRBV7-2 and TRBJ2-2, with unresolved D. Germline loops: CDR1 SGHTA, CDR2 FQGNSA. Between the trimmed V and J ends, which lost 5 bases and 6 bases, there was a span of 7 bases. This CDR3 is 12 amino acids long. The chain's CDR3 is CASSPMSGELFF. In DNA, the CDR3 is TGTGCCAGCAGCCCCATGTCCGGGGAGCTGTTTTTT.

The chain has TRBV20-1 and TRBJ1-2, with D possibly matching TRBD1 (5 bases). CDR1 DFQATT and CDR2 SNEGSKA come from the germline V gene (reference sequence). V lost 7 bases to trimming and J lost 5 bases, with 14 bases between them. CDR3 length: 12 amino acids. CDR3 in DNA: TGCAGTGGGCGGGACGGTGGTTATGGCTACACCTTC. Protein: CSGRDGGYGYTF.

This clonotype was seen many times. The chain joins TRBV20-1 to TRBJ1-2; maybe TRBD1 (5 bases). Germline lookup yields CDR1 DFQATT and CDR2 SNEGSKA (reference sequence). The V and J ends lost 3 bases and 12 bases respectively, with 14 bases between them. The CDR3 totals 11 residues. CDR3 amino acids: CSARLGVGNTF. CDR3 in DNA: TGCAGTGCTAGGTTGGGGGTGGGGAACACCTTC.

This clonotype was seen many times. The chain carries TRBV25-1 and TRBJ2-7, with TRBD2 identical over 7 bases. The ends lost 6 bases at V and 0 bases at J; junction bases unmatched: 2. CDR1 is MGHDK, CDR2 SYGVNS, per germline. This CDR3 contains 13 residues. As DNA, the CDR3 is TGTGCCAGCAGCACTAGCGACTCCTACGAGCAGTACTTC. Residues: CASSTSDSYEQYF.

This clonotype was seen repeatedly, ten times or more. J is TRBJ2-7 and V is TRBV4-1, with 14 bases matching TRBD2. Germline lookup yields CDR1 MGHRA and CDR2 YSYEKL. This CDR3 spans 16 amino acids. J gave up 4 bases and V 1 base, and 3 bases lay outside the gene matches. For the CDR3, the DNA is TGCGCCAGCAGCCAAGTGGGACTAGCGGGAGTTTACGAGCAGTACTTC. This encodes CASSQVGLAGVYEQYF.

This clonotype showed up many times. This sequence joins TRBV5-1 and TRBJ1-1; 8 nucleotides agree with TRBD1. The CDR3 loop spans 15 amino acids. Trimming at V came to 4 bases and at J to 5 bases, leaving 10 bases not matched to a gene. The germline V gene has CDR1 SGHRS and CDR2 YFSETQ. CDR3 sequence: CASSILQGAETEAFF. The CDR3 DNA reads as TGCGCCAGCAGCATCCTCCAGGGGGCAGAAACTGAAGCTTTCTTT.

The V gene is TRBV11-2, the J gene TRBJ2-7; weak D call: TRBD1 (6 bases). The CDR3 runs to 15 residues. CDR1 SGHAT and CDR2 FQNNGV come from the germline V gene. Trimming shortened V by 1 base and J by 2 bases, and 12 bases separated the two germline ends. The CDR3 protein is CASSLGAGDAYEQYF. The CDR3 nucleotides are TGTGCCAGCAGCTTAGGGGCAGGGGATGCCTACGAGCAGTACTTC.

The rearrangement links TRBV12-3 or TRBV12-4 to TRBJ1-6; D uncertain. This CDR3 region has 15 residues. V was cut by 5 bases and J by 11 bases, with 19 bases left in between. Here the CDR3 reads CASSRMGEQSTPLHF. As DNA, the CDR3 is TGTGCCAGCAGTCGAATGGGCGAGCAGTCAACACCCCTCCACTTT.

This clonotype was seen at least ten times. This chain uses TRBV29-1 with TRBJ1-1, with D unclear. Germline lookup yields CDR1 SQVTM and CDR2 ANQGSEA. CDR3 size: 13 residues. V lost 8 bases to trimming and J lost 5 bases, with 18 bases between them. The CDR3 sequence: CSTLVVGSTEAFF. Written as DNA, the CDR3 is TGCAGCACCCTCGTGGTGGGATCGACTGAAGCTTTCTTT.